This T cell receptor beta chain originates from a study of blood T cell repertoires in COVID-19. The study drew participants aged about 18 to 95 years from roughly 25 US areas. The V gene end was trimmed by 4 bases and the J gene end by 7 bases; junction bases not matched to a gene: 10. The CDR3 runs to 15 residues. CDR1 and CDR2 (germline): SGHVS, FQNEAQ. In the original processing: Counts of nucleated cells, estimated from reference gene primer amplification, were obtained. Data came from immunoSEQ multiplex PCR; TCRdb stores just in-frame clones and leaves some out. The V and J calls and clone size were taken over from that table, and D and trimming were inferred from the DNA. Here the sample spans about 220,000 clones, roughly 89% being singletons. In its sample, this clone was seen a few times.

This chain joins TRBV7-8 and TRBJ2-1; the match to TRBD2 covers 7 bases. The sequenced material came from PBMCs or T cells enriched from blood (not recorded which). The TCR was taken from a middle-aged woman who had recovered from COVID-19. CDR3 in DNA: TGTGCCAGCAGCTCCGGACTAGTTCGTGGAAATGAGCAGTTCTTC. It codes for CASSSGLVRGNEQFF.